The T cell receptor beta chain under discussion was sequenced for a study of T cell responses to AZD1222 COVID-19 vaccine. This clone was counted only a few times. As yet, its antigen is unknown. Study-wide points: When two AZD1222 doses had been given, Spike-specific TCR breadth and depth rose. All repertoire sampling was performed exclusively after the peak T cell response. Clonal diversity may have been underestimated, and the donors were mostly white British, with more females than males. The reported proportion of spike-specific TCRs targeting unmutated variant regions was nearly half.

The CDR3 runs 14 residues. The germline V gene has CDR1 SNHLY and CDR2 FYNNEI. With 6 bases clipped from V and 4 bases from J, the junction kept 3 bases outside the gene matches. The assay was immunoSEQ multiplex PCR, and TCRdb's table has in-frame clones only and misses some. This repertoire shows 99,000 or so clones, about 93% found once; its top ten account for less than 5%. The chain has TRBV2 and TRBJ2-1, with 10 positions matching TRBD1. The receptor was derived from an adult in good health. The sequenced sample was peripheral blood, obtained on day 0 of AZD1222 vaccination. The CDR3 protein is CASRGQGHYNEQFF. In nucleotides, the CDR3 is TGTGCCAGCAGGGGACAGGGGCATTACAATGAGCAGTTCTTC.